This entry concerns a single T cell receptor beta chain. The data derive from a study of shared clonotypes between healthy human individuals. Assay: immunoSEQ multiplex PCR; the TCRdb copy retains only in-frame clones and omits some. The sample includes 600,000 or so clones, 98% of them seen just once. Trimming took 6 bases from V and 2 from J, leaving 11 bases between them. Germline values: CDR1 SQVTM, CDR2 ANQGSEA. The CDR3 spans 12 residues. The naive CD8 population came from CD45RO-negative cells selected for CCR7, without terminally differentiated effector memory CD45RA+ cells. Sequenced sample: naive CD8+ T cells sorted from blood. The chain carries TRBV29-1 and TRBJ2-7; no definite D call. The source of this sequence is a man in his thirties or forties in good health. The CDR3 DNA follows: TGCAGCGTAGTGGTCTCGACCTACGAGCAGTACTTC. Amino acids: CSVVVSTYEQYF.